The 5 T cell receptor beta chains below were found in one sample sequenced in a study of blood T cell repertoires in COVID-19. TCRdb keeps only in-frame clones here, not all; method: immunoSEQ multiplex PCR. Among approximately 230,000 clones listed, roughly 84% were seen once. Sequencing used peripheral blood. These receptor sequences come from a man aged 30 to 39 with active or convalescent COVID-19.

The chain is built from TRBV19 and TRBJ2-7, with D perhaps matching TRBD1 (5 bases). Germline lookup yields CDR1 LNHDA and CDR2 SQIVND (reference sequence). Trimming pared 1 base from V and 2 bases from J, leaving 12 bases between. CDR3 size: 15 residues. In nucleotides, the CDR3 is TGTGCCAGTAGTATAGGGCTCCTGGGGCCCTACGAGCAGTACTTC. Protein: CASSIGLLGPYEQYF.

The V call is TRBV5-6, the J call TRBJ1-1, with a tentative D call TRBD1 (6 bases). CDR1 SGHDT and CDR2 YYEEEE come from the germline V gene. Trimming took off 3 bases at V and 4 bases at J, with 16 bases between the two ends. This CDR3 contains 15 residues. The CDR3 loop reads CASSSLNTGITEAFF. The CDR3 DNA follows: TGTGCCAGCAGCTCGCTAAACACAGGGATCACTGAAGCTTTCTTT. Filled out from reference TRBV5-6 and TRBJ1-1, the complete variable domain reads DAGVTQSPTHLIKTRGQQVTLRCSPKSGHDTVSWYQQALGQGPQFIFQYYEEEERQRGNFPDRFSGHQFPNYSSELNVNALLLGDSALYLCASSSLNTGITEAFFGQGTRLTVV.

Turning to this clone: Other DNA sequences in the sample encode the same CDR3. The chain uses TRBV4-3 and TRBJ2-7; 12 nucleotides agree with TRBD2. The ends lost 0 bases at V and 2 bases at J; junction bases unmatched: 2. CDR1 and CDR2 (germline): LGHNA, YSLEER. The length of the CDR3 is 16 residues. The CDR3 region has the DNA TGCGCCAGCAGCCAAGACCTAGCGGGAGGGCCCTACGAGCAGTACTTC. It specifies CASSQDLAGGPYEQYF.

The V and J genes are TRBV11-2 and TRBJ2-3; D gene ambiguous. V lost 2 bases and J 3 bases, leaving 9 bases between the germline ends. Germline lookup yields CDR1 SGHAT and CDR2 FQNNGV. The CDR3 is 14 amino acids. This chain's CDR3 is CASSLFRFTDTQYF. The DNA of the CDR3 is TGTGCCAGCAGCTTATTCAGGTTTACAGATACGCAGTATTTT.

V gene TRBV6-1 combines with J gene TRBJ1-2; D remains ambiguous. The V and J ends lost 2 bases and 1 base respectively, with 8 bases between them. CDR1 is MNHNS, CDR2 SASEGT, per germline. This CDR3 has 14 amino acids. In DNA form, the CDR3 reads TGTGCCAGCAGTGAAATGCGGGGTAACTATGGCTACACCTTC. Translated, it gives CASSEMRGNYGYTF.